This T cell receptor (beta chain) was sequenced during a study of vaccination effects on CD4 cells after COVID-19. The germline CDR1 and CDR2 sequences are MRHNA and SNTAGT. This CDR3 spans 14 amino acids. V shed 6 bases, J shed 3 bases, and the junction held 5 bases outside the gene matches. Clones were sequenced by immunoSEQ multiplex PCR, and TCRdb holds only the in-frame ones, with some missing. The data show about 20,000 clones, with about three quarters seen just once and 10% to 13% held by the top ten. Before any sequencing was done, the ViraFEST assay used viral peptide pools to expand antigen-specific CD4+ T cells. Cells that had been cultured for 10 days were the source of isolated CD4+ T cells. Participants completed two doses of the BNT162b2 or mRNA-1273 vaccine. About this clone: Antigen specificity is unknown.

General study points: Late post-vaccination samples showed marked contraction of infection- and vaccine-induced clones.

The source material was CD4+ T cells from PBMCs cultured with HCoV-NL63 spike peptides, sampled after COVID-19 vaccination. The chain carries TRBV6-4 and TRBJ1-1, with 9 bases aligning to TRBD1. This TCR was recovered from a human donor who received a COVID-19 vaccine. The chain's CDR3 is CASRLQGADTEAFF. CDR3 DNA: TGTGCCAGCAGGCTACAGGGGGCGGACACTGAAGCTTTCTTT.